Ten or more counts support the clone carrying this TCR beta chain. The sample originates from a study of T cells in Graves' hyperthyroidism and ophthalmopathy. RNA transcripts were the template for amplifying TCR beta CDR3 regions. HTBI primers drove first-round RT-PCR of the TCR CDR3. TCRdb fed the multiplex PCR reads into MiXCR, producing one record per CDR3 protein. The table has a few hundred thousand distinct CDR3 sequences, around a quarter seen once. The CDR3 length is 12 residues. Between the trimmed V and J ends, which lost 1 base and 4 bases, there was a span of 5 bases. The V gene's germline CDR1 is SGHAT and CDR2 FQNNGV.

This receptor was obtained from a man in his fifties or sixties with Graves' hyperthyroidism. The chain recombines TRBV11-2 with TRBJ2-7; D remains ambiguous. The specimen was blood. In nucleotides, the CDR3 is TGTGCCAGCAGCTTAGTAACTTACGAGCAGTACTTC. This gives the protein CASSLVTYEQYF.